These 23 T cell receptor beta chains came from one sample sequenced in a study of T cells in Graves' hyperthyroidism and ophthalmopathy. Amplified TCR beta CDR3 regions came from RNA transcripts. First-round RT-PCR with HTBI primers amplified the TCR CDR3 region. MiXCR, applied by TCRdb to the multiplex PCR reads, yields one record per CDR3 protein. Here the sample spans 500,000 to 650,000 distinct CDR3 sequences, 35% to 50% being singletons. The sequenced sample was peripheral blood or thyroid tissue (not recorded which). Receptors originate from an adult woman with Graves' disease, either hyperthyroidism or ophthalmopathy (not recorded which).

The chain uses TRBV6-7 and TRBJ1-1, with D maybe TRBD1 (6 bases). TRBV6-7 falls under the ORF class, with uncertain function. Trimming removed 5 bases at V and 4 bases at J, with 23 bases between. The CDR3 length is 17 residues. In nucleotides, the CDR3 is TGTGCCAGCAGTACTCCTAAGGACAGAGGATGGGCCACTGAAGCTTTCTTT. Translated: CASSTPKDRGWATEAFF.

This clonotype was counted at least ten times. The chain combines TRBV11-2 with TRBJ1-2, with TRBD1 matching over 11 bases. The CDR3 consists of 15 residues. Trimming removed 1 base from V and 7 bases from J; junction bases left unmatched: 5. Per germline, CDR1 SGHAT and CDR2 FQNNGV. CDR3 nucleotides: TGTGCCAGCAGCTTAGCTGGACAGGGGGCGGGTGGCTACACCTTC. It is translated as CASSLAGQGAGGYTF.

The sample holds a few counts of this clonotype. The chain carries TRBV7-2 and TRBJ2-6; D is unresolved. V was pared by 2 bases and J by 4 bases, with 6 bases between. Germline V gene data show CDR1 as SGHTA and CDR2 as FQGNSA. The CDR3 is 14 residues long. CDR3 sequence: CASSLRTGANVLTF. In DNA form, the CDR3 reads TGTGCCAGCAGCTTAAGGACCGGGGCCAACGTCCTGACTTTC.

This chain joins TRBV2 and TRBJ2-7; TRBD2 aligns across 7 bases. The junction had 8 bases not matched to a gene; V was cut back by 2 bases and J by 7 bases. Germline CDR1 is SNHLY and CDR2 is FYNNEI. CDR3 length equals 14 residues. CDR3 sequence reads: CASSEYVSGGEQYF. For the CDR3, the DNA is TGTGCCAGCAGTGAATACGTCTCCGGGGGGGAGCAGTACTTC.

The J gene is TRBJ2-3, the V gene TRBV7-2; 9 bases are a match to TRBD2. There are 14 residues in the CDR3. With V trimmed by 3 bases and J by 6 bases, 4 bases remained unmatched. Germline CDR1 SGHTA, CDR2 FQGNSA. CDR3 sequence reads: CASSLGLALDTQYF. CDR3 sequence (DNA): TGTGCCAGCAGCTTGGGACTAGCTTTGGATACGCAGTATTTT.

This clonotype has a count of ten or more. The chain is built from TRBV5-1 and TRBJ2-7, with TRBD2 matching over 11 bases. V gave up 2 bases and J gave up 5 bases; unmatched junction bases: 3. The CDR3 loop spans 14 amino acids. CDR1 is SGHRS and CDR2 is YFSETQ in the germline V gene. CDR3 DNA sequence: TGCGCCAGCAGCTTTAGCGGGAGGGAAGACGAGCAGTACTTC. Translating gives CASSFSGREDEQYF.

This clonotype has at least ten counts. V usage is TRBV19 and J usage is TRBJ1-5, with D perhaps matching TRBD1 (5 bases). V lost 4 bases to trimming and J lost 4 bases, with 11 bases between them. Per the germline V gene, CDR1 is LNHDA and CDR2 is SQIVND (reference sequence). The CDR3 covers 14 residues. The CDR3 DNA reads as TGTGCCAGTAGTACCCGACAGCCGAATCAGCCCCAGCATTTT. The encoded protein is CASSTRQPNQPQHF.

This clonotype was recorded many times. The rearrangement links TRBV2 to TRBJ1-6; maybe TRBD1 (6 bases). Per the germline V gene, CDR1 is SNHLY and CDR2 is FYNNEI. The CDR3 totals 14 residues. The V end was cut by 6 bases, the J end by 7 bases, with 13 bases between. This CDR3 is CASSYGTTNSPLHF. Here the CDR3 DNA reads TGTGCCAGCAGCTATGGGACAACCAATTCACCCCTCCACTTT. The full variable domain, with the rest looked up from reference TRBV2 and TRBJ1-6, is EPEVTQTPSHQVTQMGQEVILRCVPISNHLYFYWYRQILGQKVEFLVSFYNNEISEKSEIFDDQFSVERPDGSNFTLKIRSTKLEDSAMYFCASSYGTTNSPLHFGNGTRLTVT.

In its sample, this clonotype was seen once. The chain joins TRBV25-1 to TRBJ2-5; 10 positions match TRBD2. The CDR3 extends over 17 amino acids. From germline, CDR1 is MGHDK and CDR2 SYGVNS. With V trimmed by 4 bases and J by 0 bases, 8 bases remained unmatched. The DNA of the CDR3 is TGTGCCAGCAGTGTTACTAGCGGGACGGCAAACCAAGAGACCCAGTACTTC. Its protein product is CASSVTSGTANQETQYF. The entire variable domain, with the rest obtained from reference TRBV25-1 and TRBJ2-5, is as follows: EADIYQTPRYLVIGTGKKITLECSQTMGHDKMYWYQQDPGMELHLIHYSYGVNSTEKGDLSSESTVSRIRTEHFPLTLESARPSHTSQYLCASSVTSGTANQETQYFGPGTRLLVL.

This rearrangement joins TRBV20-1 to TRBJ2-7, with 8 bases fitting TRBD2. V was clipped by 5 bases and J by 4 bases; unmatched bases: 13. Germline V lookup: CDR1 DFQATT, CDR2 SNEGSKA (reference sequence). This CDR3 is 15 amino acids long. The CDR3 spells CSAQRWREVQYEQYF. DNA of the CDR3: TGCAGTGCTCAAAGGTGGCGGGAGGTACAGTACGAGCAGTACTTC.

The J gene is TRBJ1-6, the V gene TRBV7-9, with TRBD1 as a possible D gene (6 bases). Trimming took off 5 bases at V and 4 bases at J, with 21 bases between the two ends. This CDR3 has 18 residues. Germline V gene lookup returns CDR1 SEHNR and CDR2 FQNEAQ (reference sequence). CDR3 protein: CASSRKKGQLWYNSPLHF. In DNA, the CDR3 is TGTGCCAGCAGCCGAAAGAAAGGACAGTTATGGTATAATTCACCCCTCCACTTT.

This clonotype has a count of ten or more. This chain links TRBV20-1 with TRBJ1-5, with D perhaps TRBD1 (6 bases). This CDR3 is built from 13 residues. The V gene lost 6 bases and the J gene lost 4 bases, with 13 bases spanning the gap. Germline CDR1 is DFQATT and CDR2 is SNEGSKA (reference sequence). As DNA, the CDR3 is TGCAGTGCCCGCGGACAGCCTAATCAGCCCCAGCATTTT. It yields the protein CSARGQPNQPQHF.

This clonotype has more than one count but fewer than ten. Relative to the germline gene, one junction end is altered; a read error may explain this. This chain connects TRBV7-2 to TRBJ2-2, with 8 bases lining up with TRBD1. This CDR3 is built from 14 residues. Germline lookup yields CDR1 SGHTA and CDR2 FQGNSA. The chain's CDR3 is CASSLRQGPGELFF. The DNA for the CDR3 is TGCGCCAGCAGCCTTAGACAGGGGCCCGGGGAGCTGTTTTTT.

This clonotype showed up just a few times. V gene TRBV19 combines with J gene TRBJ1-1; tentatively, D is TRBD1 (6 bases). Trimming took off 3 bases at V and 5 bases at J, with 10 bases between the two ends. From germline, CDR1 is LNHDA and CDR2 SQIVND (reference sequence). The CDR3 totals 13 residues. The chain's CDR3 is CASSIYRDTEAFF. CDR3 bases: TGTGCCAGTAGTATTTACAGGGATACTGAAGCTTTCTTT. Full variable domain (outside the CDR3, taken from reference TRBV19 and TRBJ1-1): DGGITQSPKYLFRKEGQNVTLSCEQNLNHDAMYWYRQDPGQGLRLIYYSQIVNDFQKGDIAEGYSVSREKKESFPLTVTSAQKNPTAFYLCASSIYRDTEAFFGQGTRLTVV.

Ten or more counts support this clonotype. This may stem from a read error, because a much larger clone lies one nucleotide away. V gene TRBV19 combines with J gene TRBJ1-2; 7 nucleotides align to TRBD1. There are 13 residues in the CDR3. The V segment lost 3 bases and the J segment 2 bases; nucleotides outside the gene matches: 0. Germline lookup yields CDR1 LNHDA and CDR2 SQIVND (reference sequence). CDR3 residues: CASSMGQNYGYTF. The CDR3 nucleotides are TGTGCCAGTAGTATGGGACAGAACTATGGCTACACCTTC.

This clonotype was seen once. The chain links TRBV7-9 to TRBJ1-1, with a possible D match to TRBD1 (6 bases). This CDR3 contains 16 residues. Trimming left V 4 bases short and J 2 bases short, with 17 bases between. Looked up from germline, CDR1 is SEHNR and CDR2 is FQNEAQ (reference sequence). This CDR3 reads CASSSGRSGANTEAFF. DNA for the CDR3: TGTGCCAGCAGCTCTGGGAGGTCGGGGGCCAACACTGAAGCTTTCTTT. The whole variable domain, remainder taken from reference TRBV7-9 and TRBJ1-1, is DTGVSQNPRHKITKRGQNVTFRCDPISEHNRLYWYRQTLGQGPEFLTYFQNEAQLEKSRLLSDRFSAERPKGSFSTLEIQRTEQGDSAMYLCASSSGRSGANTEAFFGQGTRLTVV.

The chain couples TRBV10-2 to TRBJ1-4, with D tentatively TRBD1 (5 bases). The CDR3 is made up of 15 amino acids. V gave up 6 bases and J gave up 5 bases, with 16 bases separating them. Per germline, CDR1 WSHSY and CDR2 SAAADI. The CDR3 DNA follows: TGCGCCAGCAGCCACGGAGGGGACCAAAATGAAAAACTGTTTTTT. This codes for CASSHGGDQNEKLFF.

This chain joins TRBV5-1 and TRBJ1-4; no clear D gene. From germline, CDR1 is SGHRS and CDR2 YFSETQ. This CDR3 comprises 15 residues. Trimming pared 6 bases from V and 4 bases from J, leaving 16 bases between. The CDR3 DNA follows: TGCGCCAGCACCTCTGGAGGGCAGATTAATGAAAAACTGTTTTTT. This sequence encodes CASTSGGQINEKLFF.

This clonotype was recorded many times. J is TRBJ1-2 and V is TRBV29-1; D gene ambiguous. Germline loops: CDR1 SQVTM, CDR2 ANQGSEA. The germline V and J ends were trimmed by 4 bases and 0 bases, with 9 bases remaining between them. The CDR3 runs 13 residues. The CDR3 sequence is CSVVKGSNYGYTF. CDR3 sequence (DNA): TGCAGCGTTGTCAAGGGTTCTAACTATGGCTACACCTTC. Variable domain in full (rest from reference TRBV29-1 and TRBJ1-2): SAVISQKPSRDICQRGTSLTIQCQVDSQVTMMFWYRQQPGQSLTLIATANQGSEATYESGFVIDKFPISRPNLTFSTLTVSNMSPEDSSIYLCSVVKGSNYGYTFGSGTRLTVV.

The V and J genes are TRBV6-6 and TRBJ2-5; 7 nucleotides match TRBD2. This CDR3 contains 14 residues. The germline V gene encodes CDR1 MNHNY and CDR2 SVGAGI (reference sequence). J lost 9 bases, V lost 2 bases, and 9 bases had no gene match. The CDR3 reads CASSYVAGDRAQYF. The CDR3 coding sequence is TGTGCCAGCAGTTACGTGGCGGGGGATAGGGCCCAGTACTTC.

This clonotype was seen at least ten times. CDR3 amino acids: CASSLDRASGNTIYF. The CDR3, as DNA: TGTGCCAGCAGCCTCGACAGAGCCTCTGGAAACACCATATATTTT. The chain links TRBV7-2 to TRBJ1-3; D is perhaps TRBD1 (5 bases). The CDR3 spans 15 residues. Trimming removed 5 bases from V and 0 bases from J, with 11 bases in between. Per the germline V gene, CDR1 is SGHTA and CDR2 is FQGNSA.

This clonotype was counted many times. This chain joins TRBV14 and TRBJ1-1; D gene uncertain. Trimming took 5 bases from V and 2 from J, leaving 9 bases between them. Germline V gene sequence: CDR1 SGHDN, CDR2 FVKESK. This CDR3 contains 13 residues. The CDR3 reads CASSRDVNTEAFF. The CDR3 DNA is TGTGCCAGCAGCAGAGACGTCAACACTGAAGCTTTCTTT.

The chain recombines TRBV7-2 with TRBJ1-3; D might be TRBD1 (6 bases). The CDR3 has 14 residues. CDR1 and CDR2 (germline): SGHTA, FQGNSA. Trimming cost V 10 bases and J 6 bases, with 19 bases left between them. CDR3 nucleotides: TGTGCCACCCGGCAGGGGTCTAATGAAAACACCATATATTTT. This encodes CATRQGSNENTIYF.